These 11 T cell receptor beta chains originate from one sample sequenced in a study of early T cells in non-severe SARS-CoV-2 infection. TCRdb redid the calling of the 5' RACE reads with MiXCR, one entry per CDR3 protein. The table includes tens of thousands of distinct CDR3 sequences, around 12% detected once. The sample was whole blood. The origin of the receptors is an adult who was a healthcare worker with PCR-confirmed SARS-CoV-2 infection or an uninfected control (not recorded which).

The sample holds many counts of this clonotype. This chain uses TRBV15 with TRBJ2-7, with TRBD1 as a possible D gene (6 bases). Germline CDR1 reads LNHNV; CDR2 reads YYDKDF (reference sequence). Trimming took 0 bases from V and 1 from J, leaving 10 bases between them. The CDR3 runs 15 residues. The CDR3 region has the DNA TGTGCCACCAGCAGAGAAGGGGGACCGTCCTACGAGCAGTACTTC. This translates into CATSREGGPSYEQYF.

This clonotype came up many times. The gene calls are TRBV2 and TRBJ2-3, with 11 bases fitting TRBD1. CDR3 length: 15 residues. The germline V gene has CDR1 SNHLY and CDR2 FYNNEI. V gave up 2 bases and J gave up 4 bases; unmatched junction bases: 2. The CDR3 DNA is TGTGCCAGCAGTGAAATGGGACAGGGGGCAGATACGCAGTATTTT. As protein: CASSEMGQGADTQYF.

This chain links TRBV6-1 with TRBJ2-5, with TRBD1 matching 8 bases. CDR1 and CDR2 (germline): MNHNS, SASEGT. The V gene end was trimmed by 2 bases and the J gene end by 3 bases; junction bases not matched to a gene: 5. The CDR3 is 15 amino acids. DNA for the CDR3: TGTGCCAGCAGTGAACTAGGACAGGGTAAAGAGACCCAGTACTTC. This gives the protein CASSELGQGKETQYF.

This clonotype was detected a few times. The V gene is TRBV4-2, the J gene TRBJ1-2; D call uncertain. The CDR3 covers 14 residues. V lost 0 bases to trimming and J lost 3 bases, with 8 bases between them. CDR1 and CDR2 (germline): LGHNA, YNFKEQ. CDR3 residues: CASSQEQADYGYTF. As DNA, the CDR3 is TGTGCCAGCAGCCAAGAGCAGGCCGACTATGGCTACACCTTC.

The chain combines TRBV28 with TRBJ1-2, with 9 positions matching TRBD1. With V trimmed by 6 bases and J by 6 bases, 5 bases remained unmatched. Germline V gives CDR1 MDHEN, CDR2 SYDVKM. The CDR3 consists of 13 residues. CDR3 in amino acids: CASRRDREDGYTF. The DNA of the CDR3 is TGTGCCAGCAGACGGGACAGGGAGGATGGCTACACCTTC.

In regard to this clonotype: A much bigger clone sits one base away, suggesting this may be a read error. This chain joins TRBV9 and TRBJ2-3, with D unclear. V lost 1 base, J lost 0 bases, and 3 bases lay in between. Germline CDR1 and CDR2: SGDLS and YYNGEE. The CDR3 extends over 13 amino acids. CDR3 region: CASSVPSTDTQYF. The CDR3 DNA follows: TGTGCCAGCAGCGTACCTAGCACAGATACGCAGTATTTT.

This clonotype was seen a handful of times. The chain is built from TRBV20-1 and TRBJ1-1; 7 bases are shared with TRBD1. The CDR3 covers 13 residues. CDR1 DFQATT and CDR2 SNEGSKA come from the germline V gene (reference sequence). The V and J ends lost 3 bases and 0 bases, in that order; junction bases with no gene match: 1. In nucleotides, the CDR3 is TGCAGTGCTAGGGGACAGCTGAACACTGAAGCTTTCTTT. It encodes CSARGQLNTEAFF.

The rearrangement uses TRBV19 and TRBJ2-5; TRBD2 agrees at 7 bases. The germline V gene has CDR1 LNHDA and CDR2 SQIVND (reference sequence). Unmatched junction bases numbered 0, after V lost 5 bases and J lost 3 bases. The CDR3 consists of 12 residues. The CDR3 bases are TGTGCCAGTAGTCGGGGGGAAGAGACCCAGTACTTC. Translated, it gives CASSRGEETQYF.

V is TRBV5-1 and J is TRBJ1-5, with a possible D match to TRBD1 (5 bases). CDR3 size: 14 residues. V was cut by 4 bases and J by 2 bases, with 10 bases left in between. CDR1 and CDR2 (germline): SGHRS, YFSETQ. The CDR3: CASSPGPRNQPQHF. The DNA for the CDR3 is TGCGCCAGCAGCCCGGGACCCCGCAATCAGCCCCAGCATTTT.

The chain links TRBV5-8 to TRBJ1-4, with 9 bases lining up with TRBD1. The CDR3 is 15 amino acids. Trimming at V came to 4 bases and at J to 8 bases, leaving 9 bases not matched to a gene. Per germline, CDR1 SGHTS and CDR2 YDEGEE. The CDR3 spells CASSPSGGQGEKLFF. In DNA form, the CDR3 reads TGTGCCAGCAGCCCTTCAGGGGGACAGGGAGAAAAACTGTTTTTT.

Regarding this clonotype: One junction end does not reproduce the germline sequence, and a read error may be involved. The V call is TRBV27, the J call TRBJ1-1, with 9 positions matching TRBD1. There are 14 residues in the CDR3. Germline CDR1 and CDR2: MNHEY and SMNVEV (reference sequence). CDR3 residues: CASRQDRGPTKAFF. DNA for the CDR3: TGTGCCAGCAGACAGGACAGGGGTCCCACTAAAGCTTTCTTT.